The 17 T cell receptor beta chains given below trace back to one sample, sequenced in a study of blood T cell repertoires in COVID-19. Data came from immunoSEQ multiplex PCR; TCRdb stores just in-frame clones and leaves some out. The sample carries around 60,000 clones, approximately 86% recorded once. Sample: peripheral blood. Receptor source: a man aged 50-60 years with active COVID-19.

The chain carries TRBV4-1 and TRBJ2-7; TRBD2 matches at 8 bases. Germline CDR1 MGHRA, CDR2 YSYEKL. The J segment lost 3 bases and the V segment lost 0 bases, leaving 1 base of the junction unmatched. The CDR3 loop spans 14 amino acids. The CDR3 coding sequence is TGCGCCAGCAGCCAAGATAGCGGGATCTACGAGCAGTACTTC. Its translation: CASSQDSGIYEQYF.

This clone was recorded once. The CDR3 is CASSQAQGYNEQFF. The CDR3 DNA follows: TGCGCCAGCAGCCAAGCACAGGGGTACAATGAGCAGTTCTTC. The rearrangement links TRBV4-1 to TRBJ2-1; 7 bases agree with TRBD1. J was trimmed by 4 bases and V by 1 base; bases with no gene match: 1. The CDR3 has 14 residues. Germline V gives CDR1 MGHRA, CDR2 YSYEKL.

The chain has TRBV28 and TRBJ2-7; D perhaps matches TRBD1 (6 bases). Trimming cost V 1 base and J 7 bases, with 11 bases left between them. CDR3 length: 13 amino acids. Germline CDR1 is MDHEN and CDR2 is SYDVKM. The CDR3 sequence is CASSLSAQGEQYF. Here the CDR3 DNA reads TGTGCCAGCAGTTTATCGGCCCAGGGGGAGCAGTACTTC. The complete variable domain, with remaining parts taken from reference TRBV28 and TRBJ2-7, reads DVKVTQSSRYLVKRTGEKVFLECVQDMDHENMFWYRQDPGLGLRLIYFSYDVKMKEKGDIPEGYSVSREKKERFSLILESASTNQTSMYLCASSLSAQGEQYFGPGTRLTVT.

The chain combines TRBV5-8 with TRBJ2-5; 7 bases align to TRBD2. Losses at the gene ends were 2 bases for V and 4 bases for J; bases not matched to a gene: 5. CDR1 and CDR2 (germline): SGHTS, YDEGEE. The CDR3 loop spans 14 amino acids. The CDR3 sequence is CASSFSGVSETQYF. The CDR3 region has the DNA TGTGCCAGCAGCTTCAGCGGGGTGTCAGAGACCCAGTACTTC.

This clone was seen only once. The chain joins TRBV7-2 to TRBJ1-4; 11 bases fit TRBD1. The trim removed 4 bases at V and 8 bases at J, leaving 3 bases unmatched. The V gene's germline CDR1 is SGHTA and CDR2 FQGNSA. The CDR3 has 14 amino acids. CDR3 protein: CASSSGTGGEKLFF. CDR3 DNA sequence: TGTGCCAGCAGCTCGGGGACAGGGGGAGAAAAACTGTTTTTT. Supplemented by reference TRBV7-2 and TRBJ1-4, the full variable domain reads GAGVSQSPSNKVTEKGKDVELRCDPISGHTALYWYRQSLGQGLEFLIYFQGNSAPDKSGLPSDRFSAERTGGSVSTLTIQRTQQEDSAVYLCASSSGTGGEKLFFGSGTQLSVL.

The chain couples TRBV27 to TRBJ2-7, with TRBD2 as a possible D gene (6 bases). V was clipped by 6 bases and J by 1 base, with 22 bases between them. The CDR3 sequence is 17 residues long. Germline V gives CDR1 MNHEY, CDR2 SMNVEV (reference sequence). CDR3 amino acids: CASRRLRTWEESYEQYF. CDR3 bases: TGTGCCAGCAGACGACTTCGGACCTGGGAGGAATCCTACGAGCAGTACTTC.

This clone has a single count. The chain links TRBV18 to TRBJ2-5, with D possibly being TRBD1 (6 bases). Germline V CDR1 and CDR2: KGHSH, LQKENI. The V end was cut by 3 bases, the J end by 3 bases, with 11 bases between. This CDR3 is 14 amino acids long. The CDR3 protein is CASSPSQGKETQYF. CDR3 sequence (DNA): TGTGCCAGCTCACCTTCACAGGGAAAAGAGACCCAGTACTTC.

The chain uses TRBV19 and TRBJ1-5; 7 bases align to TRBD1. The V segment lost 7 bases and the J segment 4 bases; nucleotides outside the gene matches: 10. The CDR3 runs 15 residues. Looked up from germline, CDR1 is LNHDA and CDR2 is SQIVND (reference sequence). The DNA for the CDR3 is TGTGCCAGTAAGGGAAGACAGGGTACAAATCAGCCCCAGCATTTT. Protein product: CASKGRQGTNQPQHF.

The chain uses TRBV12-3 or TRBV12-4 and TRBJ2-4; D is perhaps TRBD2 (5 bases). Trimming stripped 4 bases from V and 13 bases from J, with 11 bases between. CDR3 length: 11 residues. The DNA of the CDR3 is TGTGCCAGCAGTTCCGGACTGGGACAGTACTTC. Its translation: CASSSGLGQYF.

CDR3 protein: CASSFIQGYGYTF. The CDR3 DNA is TGTGCCAGCAGTTTTATCCAGGGCTATGGCTACACCTTC. V and J are TRBV12-3 or TRBV12-4 and TRBJ1-2, with a possible D match to TRBD1 (5 bases). V shed 3 bases and J shed 4 bases, with 9 bases lying between them. The length of the CDR3 is 13 residues.

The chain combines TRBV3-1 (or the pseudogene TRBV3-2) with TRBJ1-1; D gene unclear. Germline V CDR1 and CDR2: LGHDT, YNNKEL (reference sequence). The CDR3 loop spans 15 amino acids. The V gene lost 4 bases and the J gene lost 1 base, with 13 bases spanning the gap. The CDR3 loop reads CASSRKRQTNTEAFF. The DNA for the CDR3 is TGTGCCAGCAGCCGTAAGAGACAAACGAACACTGAAGCTTTCTTT.

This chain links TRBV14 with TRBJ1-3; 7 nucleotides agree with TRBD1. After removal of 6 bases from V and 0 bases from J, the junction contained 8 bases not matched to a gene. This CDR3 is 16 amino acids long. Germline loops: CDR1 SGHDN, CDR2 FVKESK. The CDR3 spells CASRDVGGHSGNTIYF. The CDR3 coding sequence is TGTGCCAGCAGGGACGTAGGGGGCCACTCTGGAAACACCATATATTTT.

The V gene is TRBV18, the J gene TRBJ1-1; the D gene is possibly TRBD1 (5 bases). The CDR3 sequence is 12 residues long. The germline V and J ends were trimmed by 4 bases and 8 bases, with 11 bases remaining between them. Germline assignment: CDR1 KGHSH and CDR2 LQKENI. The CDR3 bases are TGTGCCAGCTCACGGCAGGGTACCGAAGCTTTCTTT. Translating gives CASSRQGTEAFF.

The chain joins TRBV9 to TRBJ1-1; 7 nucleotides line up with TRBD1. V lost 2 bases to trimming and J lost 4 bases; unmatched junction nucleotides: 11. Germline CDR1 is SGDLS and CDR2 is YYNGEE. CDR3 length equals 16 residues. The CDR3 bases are TGTGCCAGCAGCGTGAGCCGGGACAGCGGTCGCACTGAAGCTTTCTTT. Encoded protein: CASSVSRDSGRTEAFF.

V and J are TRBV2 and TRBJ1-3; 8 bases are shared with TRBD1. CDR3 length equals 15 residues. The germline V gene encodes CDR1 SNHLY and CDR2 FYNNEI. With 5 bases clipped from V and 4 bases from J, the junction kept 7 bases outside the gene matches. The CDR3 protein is CASSRQGYPGNTIYF. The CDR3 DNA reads TGTGCCAGCAGTCGACAGGGGTATCCGGGAAACACCATATATTTT.

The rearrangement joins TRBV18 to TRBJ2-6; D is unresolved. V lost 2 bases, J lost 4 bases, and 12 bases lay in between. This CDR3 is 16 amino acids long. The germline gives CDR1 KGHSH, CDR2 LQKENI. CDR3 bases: TGTGCCAGCTCACCATATATCGGGTCCGGGGCCAACGTCCTGACTTTC. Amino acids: CASSPYIGSGANVLTF.

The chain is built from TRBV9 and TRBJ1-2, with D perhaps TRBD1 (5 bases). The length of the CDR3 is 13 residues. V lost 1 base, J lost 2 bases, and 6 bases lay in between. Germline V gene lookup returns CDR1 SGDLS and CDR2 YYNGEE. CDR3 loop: CASSVQGNYGYTF. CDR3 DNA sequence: TGTGCCAGCAGCGTACAGGGCAACTATGGCTACACCTTC.